This TCR beta chain originates from a study of response to subunit inactivated influenza vaccine. TCRdb analysed the RT-PCR reads with MiXCR anew, one entry per CDR3 protein. This table holds almost 600,000 distinct CDR3 sequences, 14% found once. Source: PBMCs from blood, taken 11 to 12 days after vaccination. The TCR comes from a man aged 45 to 65 who received an inactivated influenza vaccine.

The DNA of the CDR3 is TGTGCCAGCAGCTTAGGCCCTCGGGTGGCGGGGGGGAGTACGCAGTATTTT. Its protein product is CASSLGPRVAGGSTQYF. The rearrangement joins TRBV7-2 to TRBJ2-3; 9 positions agree with TRBD2. The trim removed 1 base at V and 8 bases at J, leaving 13 bases unmatched. CDR3 size: 17 residues. Germline V gene data show CDR1 as SGHTA and CDR2 as FQGNSA.